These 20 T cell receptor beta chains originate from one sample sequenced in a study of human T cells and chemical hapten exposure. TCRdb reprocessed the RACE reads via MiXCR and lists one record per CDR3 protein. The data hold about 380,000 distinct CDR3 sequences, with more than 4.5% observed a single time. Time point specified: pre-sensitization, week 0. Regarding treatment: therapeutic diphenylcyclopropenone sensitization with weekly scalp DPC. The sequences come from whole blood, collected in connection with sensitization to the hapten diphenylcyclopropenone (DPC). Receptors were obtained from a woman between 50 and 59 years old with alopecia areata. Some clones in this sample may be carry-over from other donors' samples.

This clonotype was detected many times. The CDR3 bases are TGTGCCAGCAGTTGGGGCGGCGTAGCGGGAGCAGAAGAGCAGTACTTC. This codes for CASSWGGVAGAEEQYF. The genes are TRBV27 and TRBJ2-7; 9 nucleotides match TRBD2. Germline trimming cut 4 bases from V and 7 bases from J; bases unmatched to any gene: 14. This CDR3 comprises 16 residues. Looked up from germline, CDR1 is MNHEY and CDR2 is SMNVEV (reference sequence).

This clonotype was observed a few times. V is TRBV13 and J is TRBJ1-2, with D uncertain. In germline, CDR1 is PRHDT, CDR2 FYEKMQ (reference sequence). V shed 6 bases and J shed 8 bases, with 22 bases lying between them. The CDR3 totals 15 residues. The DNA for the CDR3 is TGTGCCAGCAGTTATAAAATAGGGTCTTATGGCGGCTACACCTTC. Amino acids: CASSYKIGSYGGYTF.

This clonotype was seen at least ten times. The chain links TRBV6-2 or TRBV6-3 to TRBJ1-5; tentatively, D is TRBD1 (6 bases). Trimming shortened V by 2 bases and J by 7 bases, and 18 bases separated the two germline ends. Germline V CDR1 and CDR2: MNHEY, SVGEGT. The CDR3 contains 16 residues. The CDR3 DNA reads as TGTGCCAGCAGTTACGACCCGGACAGTCTTTCGCAGCCCCAGCATTTT. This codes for CASSYDPDSLSQPQHF.

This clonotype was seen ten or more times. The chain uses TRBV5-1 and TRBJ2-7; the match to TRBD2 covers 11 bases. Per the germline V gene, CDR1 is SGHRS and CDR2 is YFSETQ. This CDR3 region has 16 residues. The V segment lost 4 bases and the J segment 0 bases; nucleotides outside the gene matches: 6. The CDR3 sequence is CASSTGTSGFSYEQYF. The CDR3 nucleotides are TGCGCCAGCAGCACCGGGACTAGCGGTTTCTCCTACGAGCAGTACTTC.

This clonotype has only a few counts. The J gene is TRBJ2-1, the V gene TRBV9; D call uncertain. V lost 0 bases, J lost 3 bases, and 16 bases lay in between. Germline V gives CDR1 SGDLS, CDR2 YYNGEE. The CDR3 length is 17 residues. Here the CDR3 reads CASSVGRLPNSYNEQFF. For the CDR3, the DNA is TGTGCCAGCAGCGTAGGGCGGCTACCTAATAGCTACAATGAGCAGTTCTTC.

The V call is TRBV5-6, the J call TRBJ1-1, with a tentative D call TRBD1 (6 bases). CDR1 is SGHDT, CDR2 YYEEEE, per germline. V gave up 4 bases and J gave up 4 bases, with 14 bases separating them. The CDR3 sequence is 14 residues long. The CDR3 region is CASSPQGLSTEAFF. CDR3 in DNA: TGTGCCAGCAGCCCCCAGGGGTTGAGCACTGAAGCTTTCTTT.

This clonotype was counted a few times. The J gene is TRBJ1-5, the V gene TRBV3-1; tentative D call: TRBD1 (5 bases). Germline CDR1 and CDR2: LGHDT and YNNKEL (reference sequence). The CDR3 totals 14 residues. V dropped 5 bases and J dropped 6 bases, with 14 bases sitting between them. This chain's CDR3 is CASSETAVGQPQHF. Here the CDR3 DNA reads TGTGCCAGCAGCGAGACAGCGGTCGGTCAGCCCCAGCATTTT. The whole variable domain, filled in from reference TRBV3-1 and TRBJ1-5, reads DTAVSQTPKYLVTQMGNDKSIKCEQNLGHDTMYWYKQDSKKFLKIMFSYNNKELIINETVPNRFSPKSPDKAHLNLHINSLELGDSAVYFCASSETAVGQPQHFGDGTRLSIL.

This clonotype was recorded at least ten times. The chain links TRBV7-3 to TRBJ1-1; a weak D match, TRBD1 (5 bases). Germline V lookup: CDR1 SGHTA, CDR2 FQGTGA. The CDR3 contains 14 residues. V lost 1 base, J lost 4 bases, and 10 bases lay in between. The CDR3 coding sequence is TGTGCCAGCAGCTTAAATCCAGGGACCACTGAAGCTTTCTTT. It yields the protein CASSLNPGTTEAFF. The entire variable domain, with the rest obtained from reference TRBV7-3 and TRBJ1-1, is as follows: GAGVSQTPSNKVTEKGKYVELRCDPISGHTALYWYRQSLGQGPEFLIYFQGTGAADDSGLPNDRFFAVRPEGSVSTLKIQRTERGDSAVYLCASSLNPGTTEAFFGQGTRLTVV.

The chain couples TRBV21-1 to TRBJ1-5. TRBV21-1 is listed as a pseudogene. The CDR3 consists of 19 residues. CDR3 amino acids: CASTKKPRWVECSNQPQHF. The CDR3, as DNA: TGTGCCAGCACAAAAAAACCACGGTGGGTAGAATGTAGCAATCAGCCCCAGCATTTT.

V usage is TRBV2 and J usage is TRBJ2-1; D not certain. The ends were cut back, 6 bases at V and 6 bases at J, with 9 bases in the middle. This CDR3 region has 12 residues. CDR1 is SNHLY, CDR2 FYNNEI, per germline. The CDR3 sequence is CASRPEINEQFF. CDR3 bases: TGTGCCAGCAGACCAGAAATCAATGAGCAGTTCTTC.

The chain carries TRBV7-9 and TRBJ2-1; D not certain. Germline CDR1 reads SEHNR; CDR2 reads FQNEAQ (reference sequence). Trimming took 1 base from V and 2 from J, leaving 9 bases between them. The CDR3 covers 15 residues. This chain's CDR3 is CASSLGALPYNEQFF. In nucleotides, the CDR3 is TGTGCCAGCAGCTTAGGCGCCCTGCCCTACAATGAGCAGTTCTTC. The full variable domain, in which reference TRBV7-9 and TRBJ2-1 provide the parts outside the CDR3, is DTGVSQNPRHKITKRGQNVTFRCDPISEHNRLYWYRQTLGQGPEFLTYFQNEAQLEKSRLLSDRFSAERPKGSFSTLEIQRTEQGDSAMYLCASSLGALPYNEQFFGPGTRLTVL.

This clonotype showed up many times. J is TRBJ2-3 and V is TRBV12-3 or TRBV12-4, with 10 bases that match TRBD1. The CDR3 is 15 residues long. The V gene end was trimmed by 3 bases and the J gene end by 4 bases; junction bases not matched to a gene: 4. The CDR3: CASSFRQGAADTQYF. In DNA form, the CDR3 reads TGTGCCAGCAGTTTCCGACAGGGGGCGGCAGATACGCAGTATTTT.

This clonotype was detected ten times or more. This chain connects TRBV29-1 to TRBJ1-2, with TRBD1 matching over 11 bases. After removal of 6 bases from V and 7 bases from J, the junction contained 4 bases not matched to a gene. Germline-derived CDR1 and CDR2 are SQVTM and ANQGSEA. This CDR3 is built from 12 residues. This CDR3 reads CSVGQGEGGYTF. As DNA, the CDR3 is TGCAGCGTGGGACAGGGGGAAGGTGGCTACACCTTC.

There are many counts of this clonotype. The CDR3 loop is CASSQDGSPPPEQFF. The CDR3 DNA sequence: TGTGCCAGCAGCCAAGATGGGTCCCCTCCCCCTGAGCAGTTCTTC. The rearrangement links TRBV4-2 to TRBJ2-1; D is undetermined. V gave up 0 bases and J gave up 9 bases, with 15 bases separating them. Germline CDR1 LGHNA, CDR2 YNFKEQ. The CDR3 extends over 15 amino acids.

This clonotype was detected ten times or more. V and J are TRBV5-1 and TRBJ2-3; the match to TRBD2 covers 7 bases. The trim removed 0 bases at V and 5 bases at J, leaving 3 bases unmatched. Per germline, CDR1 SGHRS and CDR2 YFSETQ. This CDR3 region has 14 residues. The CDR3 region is CASSLEIAGDTQYF. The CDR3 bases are TGCGCCAGCAGCTTGGAGATAGCGGGAGATACGCAGTATTTT.

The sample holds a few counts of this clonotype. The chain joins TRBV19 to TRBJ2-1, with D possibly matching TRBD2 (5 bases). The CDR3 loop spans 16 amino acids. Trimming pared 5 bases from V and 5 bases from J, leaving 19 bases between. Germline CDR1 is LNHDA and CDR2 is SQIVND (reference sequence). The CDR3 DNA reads TGTGCCAGTAGTTCTTCGGACTTGACGTTCGACAATGAGCAGTTCTTC. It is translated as CASSSSDLTFDNEQFF.

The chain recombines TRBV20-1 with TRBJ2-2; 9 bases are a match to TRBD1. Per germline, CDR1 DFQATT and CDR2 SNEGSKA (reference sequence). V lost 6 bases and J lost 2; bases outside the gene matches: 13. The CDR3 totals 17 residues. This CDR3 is CSAPNRDRVANTGELFF. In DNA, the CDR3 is TGCAGTGCCCCAAACCGGGACAGGGTAGCAAACACCGGGGAGCTGTTTTTT.

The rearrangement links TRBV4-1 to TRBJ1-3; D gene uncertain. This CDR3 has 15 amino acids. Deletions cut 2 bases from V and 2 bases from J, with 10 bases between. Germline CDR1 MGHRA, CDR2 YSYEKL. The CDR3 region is CASSQPYRPGNTIYF. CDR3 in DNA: TGCGCCAGCAGCCAACCGTATCGCCCTGGAAACACCATATATTTT.

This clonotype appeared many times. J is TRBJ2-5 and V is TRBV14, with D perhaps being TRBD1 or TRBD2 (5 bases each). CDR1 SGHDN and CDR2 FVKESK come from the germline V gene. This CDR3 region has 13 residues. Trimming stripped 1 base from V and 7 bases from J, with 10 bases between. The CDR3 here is CASSQGGAGTQYF. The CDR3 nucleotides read TGTGCCAGCAGCCAAGGAGGGGCGGGGACCCAGTACTTC.

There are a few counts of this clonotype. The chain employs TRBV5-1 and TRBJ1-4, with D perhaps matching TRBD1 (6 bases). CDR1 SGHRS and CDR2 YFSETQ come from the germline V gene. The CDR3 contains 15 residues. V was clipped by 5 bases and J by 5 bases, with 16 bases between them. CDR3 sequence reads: CASSSGRGENEKLFF. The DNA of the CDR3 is TGCGCCAGCAGTTCCGGAAGGGGGGAAAATGAAAAACTGTTTTTT.